The subject of this entry is one T cell receptor beta chain. This clone appeared once. The specificity of this receptor is unknown. No per-base quality is available; no much larger clone lies one base away. The cohort consisted of 650 to 700 healthy bone marrow donors. At the time of sampling, all cohort members were nominally healthy, though unrecorded immune exposures were likely present. The donor tested CMV seropositive, placing the donor among the 289 seropositive members of the cohort. A peripheral blood sample was collected from each donor, and TCR beta sequencing was performed on peripheral blood mononuclear cells. The Qiagen DNeasy Blood Extraction Kit was used to extract genomic DNA from the blood cell samples. Libraries were prepared through the immunoSEQ multiplex PCR assay. For the multiplex PCR, a mixture combining 60 forward primers for TCR Vbeta segments and 13 reverse primers for TCR Jbeta segments was used. The CDR3 region of rearranged TCR beta genes was amplified from genomic DNA with a multiplex PCR assay. Amplified TCR beta libraries were sequenced as 87-base-pair reads on the Illumina HiSeq System. As for the original processing: Across the 500 to 700 repertoires, a later analysis counted 78 million or so unique TCR beta chains, 9.5 million to 13 million of which were shared by at least two donors. Raw reads were error-corrected and collapsed into unique sequences by a nearest-neighbor algorithm in which closely related sequences were merged to remove PCR and sequencing errors. Alignment of CDR3 sequences to IMGT reference sequences was used to assign V, D and J gene segments. For a sequence to be retained, at least a six-nucleotide match to both a V gene segment and a J gene segment was required. A rearrangement was called productive if the CDR3 had no stop codons and remained in frame with V and J, and every other rearrangement was called non-productive. Following IMGT convention, CDR3 was defined as the stretch from the second conserved V-encoded cysteine up to the conserved J-encoded phenylalanine. In an earlier analysis of approximately 590 of the donors, sequences lacking an unambiguous match to a single V gene segment were excluded. In an earlier analysis of 587 of the donors, V segments were called functional above 56.7% productive rearrangements and were called segregating when the between-donor standard deviation exceeded 5%. A statistical classification framework was developed to diagnose cytomegalovirus status using the catalog of TCR beta chain sequences. In a later analysis, V and J genes were assigned by comparing TCR nucleotide sequences against IMGT/GENE-DB human TR gene sequences. The TCRdist pipeline was used in a later analysis to assign CDR3 sequences and most-parsimonious VDJ recombination scenarios. In a later analysis, every TCR beta chain was defined by the combination of its CDR3 amino acid sequence and its V-gene family, and reads without a unique V-gene family were dropped. A later analysis removed 592 highly shared, low-generation-probability nucleotide sequences to deal with suspected cross-contamination and a sequencing artifact. In a later analysis, a clonal expansion index was calculated for each public chain from normalized within-repertoire ranks of inferred template counts. In a later analysis, generation probabilities were computed using a VDJ recombination model fitted to out-of-frame rearrangements, and the results were checked against IGoR. A later analysis scored TCR-TCR, TCR-HLA and TCR-CMV co-occurrence with hypergeometric tests, applying a repertoire-size bias correction to TCR pairs. To estimate false discovery rates, a later analysis permuted the HLA or CMV assignments 20 times. A later analysis grouped co-occurring TCRs with DBSCAN, adding TCRdist sequence similarity when clustering within HLA-allele-positive subsets. Co-occurrence clustering excluded repertoires with fewer than 30,000 or more than 120,000 public chains, plus five with anomalous nucleotide sharing. What TCRdb holds here is the immuneACCESS table cut down to in-frame rearrangements. Part of the clones is not present; checked against another copy, under half of the missing clones reflect an unresolved V gene, and the others are unexplained. From that table come the V and J calls and clone size; the DNA was used to work out D and trimming. The sample yields about 150,000 clones; 80% were counted once. 5.5% to 7.5% of the sample belongs to the ten largest clones.

CDR1 and CDR2, looked up from the germline V gene, are MNHEY and SVGAGI. Compared with germline, V lacks 0 bases and J lacks 4 bases; bases without a gene match: 1. The CDR3 runs 14 amino acids, cysteine and phenylalanine included. Left in the record is the CDR3 DNA by itself, 42 bases read in frame from the first base. The record originates from a study of cytomegalovirus exposure and HLA in healthy donors (dated by TCRdb to the late 2010s). Study-wide context: An earlier analysis of roughly 500 of the donors reported 250 to 300 Gb of sequence data and 117 million unique TCR beta sequences from 150 million to 200 million T cells. An early release that covered more than 550 HLA-typed donors contained around 330 gigabases of sequencing data and around 85 million unique TCR sequences. Of the roughly 400 genotyped donors, about 80% fell in the genetic ancestry cluster associated with self-reported Caucasian donors. The study was designed to test whether signatures of past pathogen exposure could be identified by cataloging public T cell receptors. Using immunosequencing, the study profiled T cell repertoires from 550 to 750 subjects and related those repertoires to cytomegalovirus serostatus. Besides the first cohort of 500 to 700 subjects, a separate validation cohort made up of some 110 different subjects was used. To predict cytomegalovirus infection status, the study combined high-throughput TCR immunosequencing, statistical association of individual TCRs with disease status, and machine learning. A later analysis re-analyzed previously published TCR beta repertoires from hundreds of donors and added high-resolution HLA genotyping to study TCR occurrence patterns. Rather than using new phenotypic data, the later analysis identified candidate immune exposures from TCR beta sequences and from how often those sequences occurred across donors. In an earlier analysis of 500 to 650 of the donors, high-throughput TCR beta sequencing was used to judge whether each TCR beta V gene segment behaved as functional or pseudogenic. Donor age, sex, ethnicity and CMV serostatus were compiled alongside the repertoire data. In a later genetic analysis, genome-wide SNP genotypes for about 55% of the roughly 700 donors were used, and that subset was treated as a discovery cohort. Every discovery cohort repertoire had been produced on one sequencing platform. HLA typing covered class I and class II loci at four-digit resolution. Typing coverage differed by locus: A, B, C, DRB1 and DQB1 were typed in roughly 620-630 donors, DQA1 in 522, DPA1 in some 570, and DPB1 in about 450. Five DR-DQ haplotypes were handled as single units for association and clustering, since linkage in the cohort was strong. On average, around 240,000 unique TCR beta nucleotide sequences were sequenced per donor among 398 genotyped donors of the cohort, with 15% to 20% of those sequences being non-productive.

Overall results and qualifications from the work: Presence/absence analyses assumed roughly uniform sequencing depth across donors, an assumption that may not hold. When HLA alleles, especially DR and DQ, strongly co-occurred, TCR associations were difficult to assign to individual alleles. In vitro tests confirmed that a few of the cytomegalovirus-associated TCR beta chains recognize cytomegalovirus antigens. The authors suggested that the approach could potentially be generalized to other disease states and immunological phenotypes. The study listed 150 to 200 TCR beta chains as associated with cytomegalovirus. For the cohort, immune exposure information was limited to CMV serostatus. A later analysis found that most CMV-associated TCR beta chains appeared HLA-restricted, with HLA associations seemingly driven largely by CMV exposure. In a later genetic analysis, a missense DCLRE1C variant was associated with V-gene and J-gene trimming of TCR beta chains, and the association was replicated in an independent cohort. According to a later genetic analysis, donors in an Asian-associated ancestry cluster had fewer N-insertions in productive TCRs than the approximately 700-donor mean. In this cohort, only TCR beta chains were sequenced, and detectable features were limited by the absence of alpha or paired-chain data. The sequencing pipeline was judged likely to have produced a cluster of highly shared sequence variants as a technical artifact. Compared with equally common non-associated chains, HLA-associated TCR beta chains in a later analysis were more clonally expanded and had lower generation probabilities. Because counts were too low, approximately 18 rarely observed V segments, including chromosome 9 orphons, were excluded from the earlier analysis of 587 of the donors. The 87-base-pair reads could not distinguish some IMGT-functional V segments, including TRBV6-2 and TRBV6-3, so those segments were excluded. Broadly in line with IMGT annotations, most TCR beta V segments showed up in productive rearrangements about 87% or about 30% of the time in an earlier analysis of several hundred of the donors. HLA typing was unavailable for some donors at each locus, so association tests used only the typed subset. The classifier was reported to diagnose cytomegalovirus status with high specificity and sensitivity in both the original cohort and the validation cohort. Linkage disequilibrium might explain the correlated functional status among segregating V segments, but an unknown experimental factor could not be excluded. A further reported finding was that TCR beta sequences accurately predicted the HLA-A and HLA-B alleles for most subjects in the first cohort. While some public TCRs were present in many individuals, most TCR sequences turned up only very rarely across donors. A later analysis reported that several top co-occurrence clusters appeared linked to parvovirus B19, influenza, CMV and Epstein-Barr virus. At a false discovery rate of 0.05, a later analysis linked roughly 17,000 TCR beta sequences to specific HLA alleles. A later analysis found that TCR association rates varied across HLA loci, with DRB1 alleles showing the most associated TCRs and HLA-C alleles the fewest.

This receptor was taken from a man aged 30 to 45 in good health and CMV-seropositive. The chain was built from TRBV6-5 and TRBJ1-2, with 8 bases matching TRBD1. The sample taken for sequencing was PBMCs. The bases read TGTGCCAGCAGTTACTCGGACAGGGTCTATGGCTACACCTTC. Its coded protein is CASSYSDRVYGYTF.